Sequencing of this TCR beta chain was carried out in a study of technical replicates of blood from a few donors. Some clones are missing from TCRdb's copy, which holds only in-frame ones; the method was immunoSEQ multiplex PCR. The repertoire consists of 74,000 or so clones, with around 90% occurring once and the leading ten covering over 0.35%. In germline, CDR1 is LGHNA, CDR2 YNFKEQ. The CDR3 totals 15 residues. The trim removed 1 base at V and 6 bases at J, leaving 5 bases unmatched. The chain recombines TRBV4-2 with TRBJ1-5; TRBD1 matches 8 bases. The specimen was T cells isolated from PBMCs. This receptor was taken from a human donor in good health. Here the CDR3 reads CASSQVTGGTQPQHF. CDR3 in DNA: TGTGCCAGCAGCCAAGTTACAGGGGGTACTCAGCCCCAGCATTTT.